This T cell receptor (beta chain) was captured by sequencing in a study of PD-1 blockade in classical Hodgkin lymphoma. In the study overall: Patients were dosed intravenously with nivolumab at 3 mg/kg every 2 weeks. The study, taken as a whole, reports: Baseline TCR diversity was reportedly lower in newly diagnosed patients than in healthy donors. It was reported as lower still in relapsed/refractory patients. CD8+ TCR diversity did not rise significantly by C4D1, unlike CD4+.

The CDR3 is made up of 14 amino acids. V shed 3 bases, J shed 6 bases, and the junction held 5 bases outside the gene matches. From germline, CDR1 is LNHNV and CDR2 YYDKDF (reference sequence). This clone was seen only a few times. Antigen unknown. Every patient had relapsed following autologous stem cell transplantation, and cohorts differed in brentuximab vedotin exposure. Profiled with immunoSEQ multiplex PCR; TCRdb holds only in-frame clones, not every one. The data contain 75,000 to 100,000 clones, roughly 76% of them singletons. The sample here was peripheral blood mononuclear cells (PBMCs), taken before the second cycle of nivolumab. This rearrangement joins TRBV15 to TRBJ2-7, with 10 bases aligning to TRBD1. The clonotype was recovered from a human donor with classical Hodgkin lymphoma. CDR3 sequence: CATSSPDRGREQYF. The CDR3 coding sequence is TGTGCCACCAGCAGCCCAGACAGGGGGCGCGAGCAGTACTTC. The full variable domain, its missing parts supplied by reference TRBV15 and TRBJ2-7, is DAMVIQNPRYQVTQFGKPVTLSCSQTLNHNVMYWYQQKSSQAPKLLFHYYDKDFNNEADTPDNFQSRRPNTSFCFLDIRSPGLGDTAMYLCATSSPDRGREQYFGPGTRLTVT.